This T cell receptor (beta chain) was captured in a study of blood T cell repertoires in COVID-19. The CDR3 length is 13 residues. Trimming removed 1 base from V and 11 bases from J; junction bases left unmatched: 4. The germline V gene encodes CDR1 LGHNA and CDR2 YSLEER. Assay: immunoSEQ multiplex PCR; the TCRdb copy retains only in-frame clones and omits some. The data show roughly 250,000 clones, with more than 65% seen just once and 15% to 19% held by the top ten. The TCR originated in a person aged 70 to 80 with COVID-19, enrolled during active disease. What was sequenced was peripheral blood. The chain joins TRBV4-3 to TRBJ1-5, with 8 bases that match TRBD1. The CDR3 reads CASSQGTGRTQHF. The CDR3 nucleotides are TGCGCCAGCAGCCAAGGGACAGGGCGGACCCAGCATTTT.